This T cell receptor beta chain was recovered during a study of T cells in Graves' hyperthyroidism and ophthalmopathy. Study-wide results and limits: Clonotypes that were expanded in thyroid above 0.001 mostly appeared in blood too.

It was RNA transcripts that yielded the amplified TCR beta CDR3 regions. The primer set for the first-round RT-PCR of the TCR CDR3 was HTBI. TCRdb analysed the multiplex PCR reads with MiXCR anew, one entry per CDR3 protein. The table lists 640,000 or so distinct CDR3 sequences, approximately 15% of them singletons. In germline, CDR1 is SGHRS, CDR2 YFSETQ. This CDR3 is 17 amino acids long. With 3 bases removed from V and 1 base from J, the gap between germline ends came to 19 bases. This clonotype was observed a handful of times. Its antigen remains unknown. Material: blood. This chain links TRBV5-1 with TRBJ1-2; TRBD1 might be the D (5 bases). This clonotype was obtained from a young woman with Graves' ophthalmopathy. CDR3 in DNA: TGCGCCAGCAGCTCGTTCTCCGGGGCAGGGATTAACTATGGCTACACCTTC. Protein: CASSSFSGAGINYGYTF.